Sequencing of this T cell receptor beta chain was carried out in a study of T cell changes during pregnancy in multiple sclerosis. This CDR3 is 15 amino acids long. From germline, CDR1 is KGHSH and CDR2 LQKENI. V dropped 1 base and J dropped 3 bases, with 9 bases sitting between them. TCRdb's table, derived via immunoSEQ multiplex PCR, lists solely in-frame clones and lacks some. Among more than 35,000 clones listed, about 91% were seen once. The genes are TRBV18 and TRBJ2-2, with D possibly TRBD1 on 7 matching bases. The starting material was CD4+ T cells from peripheral blood mononuclear cells, obtained in the third trimester of pregnancy. The sequence was obtained from a female donor with multiple sclerosis, enrolled in a pregnancy study. CDR3 protein: CASSPRRGDTGELFF. In DNA, the CDR3 is TGTGCCAGCTCACCACGCAGGGGGGACACCGGGGAGCTGTTTTTT.